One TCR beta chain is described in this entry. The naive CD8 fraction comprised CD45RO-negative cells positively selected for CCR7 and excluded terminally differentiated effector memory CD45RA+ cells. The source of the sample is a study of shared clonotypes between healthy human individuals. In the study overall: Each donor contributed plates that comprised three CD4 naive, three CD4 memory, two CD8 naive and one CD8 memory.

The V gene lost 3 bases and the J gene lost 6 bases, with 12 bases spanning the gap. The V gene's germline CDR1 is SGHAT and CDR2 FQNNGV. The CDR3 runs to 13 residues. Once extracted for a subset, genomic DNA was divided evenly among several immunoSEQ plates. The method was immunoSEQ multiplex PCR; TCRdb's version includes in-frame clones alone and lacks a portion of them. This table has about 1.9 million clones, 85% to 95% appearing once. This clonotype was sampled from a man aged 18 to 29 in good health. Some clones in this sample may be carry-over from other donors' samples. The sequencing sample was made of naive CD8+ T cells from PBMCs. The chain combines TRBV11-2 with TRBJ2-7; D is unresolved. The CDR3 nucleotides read TGTGCCAGCAGCTTCGGGCAGCCGTCCGAGCAGTACTTC. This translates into CASSFGQPSEQYF.